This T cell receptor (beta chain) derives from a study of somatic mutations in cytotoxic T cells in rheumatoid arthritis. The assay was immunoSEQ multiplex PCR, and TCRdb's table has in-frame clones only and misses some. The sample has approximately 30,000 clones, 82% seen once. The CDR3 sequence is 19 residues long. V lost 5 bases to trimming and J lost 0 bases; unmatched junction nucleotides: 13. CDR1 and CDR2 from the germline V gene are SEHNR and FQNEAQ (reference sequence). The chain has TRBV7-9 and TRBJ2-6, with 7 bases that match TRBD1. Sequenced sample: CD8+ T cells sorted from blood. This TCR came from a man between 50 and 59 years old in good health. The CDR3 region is CASSPRLTGPSSGANVLTF. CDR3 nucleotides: TGTGCCAGCAGCCCCAGGTTGACAGGGCCTTCCTCTGGGGCCAACGTCCTGACTTTC.